The clone carrying this T cell receptor beta chain has just a few counts. Given a much more abundant clone one base away, this may be a read error. The record originates from a study of T cells in Graves' hyperthyroidism and ophthalmopathy. On the study more broadly: Peripheral blood was acquired at first diagnosis, ahead of any therapy whatsoever.

Amplification of TCR beta CDR3 regions was performed using RNA transcripts as template. Initially, a first-round RT-PCR of the TCR CDR3 employed the HTBI primer set. MiXCR, run by TCRdb on the multiplex PCR reads, gives a single entry per CDR3 protein. The repertoire holds about 770,000 distinct CDR3 sequences, with roughly a sixth as singletons. CDR1 and CDR2 from the germline V gene are LGHDT and YNNKEL (reference sequence). The length of the CDR3 is 14 residues. The study collected blood at first hyperthyroidism diagnosis, before any ophthalmopathy symptoms arose. The chain carries TRBV3-1 and TRBJ1-4; D not certain. The clonotype was recovered from a woman in her 50s with Graves' hyperthyroidism that later progressed to Graves' ophthalmopathy. The sequenced sample consisted of blood. The CDR3 bases are TGTGCCAGCGGCCAAGATGGCTCTAATGAAAAACTGTTTTTT. This gives the protein CASGQDGSNEKLFF.